A single sample gave rise to the 10 T cell receptor beta chains below, sequenced in a study of T-cell reconstitution after alpha-beta-depleted transplantation in children. TCRbeta library preparation incorporated unique molecular identifiers. TCRdb re-analysed the PCR reads in MiXCR, keeping a single row per CDR3 protein. The table includes more than 200,000 distinct CDR3 sequences, roughly 26% detected once. Specimen: PBMCs, collected before TCRalphabeta/CD19-depleted stem cell transplant. The source of these receptors is a girl aged 2 to 9 with Fanconi anemia, due to receive a stem cell transplant.

The chain joins TRBV27 to TRBJ1-3; D might be TRBD1 (5 bases). Trimming took 9 bases from V and 2 from J, leaving 14 bases between them. The CDR3 spans 14 residues. In germline, CDR1 is MNHEY, CDR2 SMNVEV (reference sequence). CDR3 protein: CASRGSGTGNTIYF. As DNA, the CDR3 is TGTGCCAGTAGGGGTTCAGGGACTGGAAACACCATATATTTT.

This clonotype appeared many times. The rearrangement joins TRBV4-2 to TRBJ2-7, with 11 bases that match TRBD2. V was pared by 2 bases and J by 5 bases, with 17 bases of the junction left unmatched. Germline lookup yields CDR1 LGHNA and CDR2 YNFKEQ. The CDR3 loop spans 19 amino acids. The CDR3 loop reads CASSQSDRGVAGGPDEQYF. For the CDR3, the DNA is TGTGCCAGCAGCCAATCCGACAGGGGAGTAGCGGGAGGGCCTGACGAGCAGTACTTC.

The J gene is TRBJ2-7, the V gene TRBV10-3; D is ambiguous. The CDR3 has 15 residues. Trimming shortened V by 0 bases and J by 6 bases, and 15 bases separated the two germline ends. Germline CDR1 ENHRY, CDR2 SYGVKD. CDR3 protein: CAISESFVFGGEQYF. As DNA, the CDR3 is TGTGCCATCAGTGAGTCGTTTGTGTTCGGTGGCGAGCAGTACTTC.

This clonotype was detected many times. The chain recombines TRBV5-1 with TRBJ2-3; D is possibly TRBD2 (6 bases). CDR1 and CDR2 from the germline V gene are SGHRS and YFSETQ. The CDR3 runs 15 residues. Trimming took off 1 base at V and 2 bases at J, with 11 bases between the two ends. The CDR3 DNA follows: TGCGCCAGCAGCTTGTTTGCGGGGCTCACAGATACGCAGTATTTT. It specifies CASSLFAGLTDTQYF.

In this sample, this clonotype turned up many times. The chain uses TRBV27 and TRBJ1-5; D unresolved. V was shortened by 4 bases and J by 4 bases, with 5 bases between the two germline ends. Germline assignment: CDR1 MNHEY and CDR2 SMNVEV (reference sequence). This CDR3 region has 12 residues. The CDR3 here is CASSSGNQPQHF. The CDR3 DNA sequence: TGTGCCAGCAGTTCCGGGAATCAGCCCCAGCATTTT.

The J gene is TRBJ1-5, the V gene TRBV20-1, with 9 bases fitting TRBD1. V lost 7 bases and J lost 4; bases outside the gene matches: 8. The CDR3 spans 14 residues. Germline V gene sequence: CDR1 DFQATT, CDR2 SNEGSKA (reference sequence). The CDR3, as DNA: TGCAGTGGTTCGCCGGGGACAGGGAATCAGCCCCAGCATTTT. Its protein product is CSGSPGTGNQPQHF.

This CDR3 reads CSARAQLAGIYNEQFF. DNA for the CDR3: TGCAGTGCTAGAGCCCAACTAGCGGGGATTTACAATGAGCAGTTCTTC. J is TRBJ2-1 and V is TRBV20-1; 10 nucleotides line up with TRBD2. Germline CDR1 and CDR2: DFQATT and SNEGSKA (reference sequence). Unmatched junction bases numbered 7, after V lost 1 base and J lost 4 bases. The length of the CDR3 is 16 residues.

The chain combines TRBV4-1 with TRBJ2-2; D is ambiguous. This CDR3 region has 15 residues. Trimming took 1 base from V and 7 from J, leaving 13 bases between them. Germline V lookup: CDR1 MGHRA, CDR2 YSYEKL. DNA of the CDR3: TGCGCCAGCAGCCAAGGTTTTGCGAAGGGCGGGGAGCTGTTTTTT. This translates into CASSQGFAKGGELFF.

V and J are TRBV3-1 and TRBJ2-5; D uncertain. With 6 bases removed from V and 5 bases from J, the gap between germline ends came to 7 bases. The CDR3 sequence is 11 residues long. From germline, CDR1 is LGHDT and CDR2 YNNKEL (reference sequence). CDR3 DNA: TGTGCCAGCAGGGGGTACGAGACCCAGTACTTC. Translating it yields CASRGYETQYF.

This clonotype was recorded a few times. The rearrangement links TRBV28 to TRBJ2-7; the D gene is possibly TRBD2 (6 bases). Trimming took 3 bases from V and 2 from J, leaving 14 bases between them. This CDR3 contains 15 residues. The V gene's germline CDR1 is MDHEN and CDR2 SYDVKM. As DNA, the CDR3 is TGTGCCAGCAGTTTCCTAGGGGAGGCCCCCTACGAGCAGTACTTC. Translation gives CASSFLGEAPYEQYF.